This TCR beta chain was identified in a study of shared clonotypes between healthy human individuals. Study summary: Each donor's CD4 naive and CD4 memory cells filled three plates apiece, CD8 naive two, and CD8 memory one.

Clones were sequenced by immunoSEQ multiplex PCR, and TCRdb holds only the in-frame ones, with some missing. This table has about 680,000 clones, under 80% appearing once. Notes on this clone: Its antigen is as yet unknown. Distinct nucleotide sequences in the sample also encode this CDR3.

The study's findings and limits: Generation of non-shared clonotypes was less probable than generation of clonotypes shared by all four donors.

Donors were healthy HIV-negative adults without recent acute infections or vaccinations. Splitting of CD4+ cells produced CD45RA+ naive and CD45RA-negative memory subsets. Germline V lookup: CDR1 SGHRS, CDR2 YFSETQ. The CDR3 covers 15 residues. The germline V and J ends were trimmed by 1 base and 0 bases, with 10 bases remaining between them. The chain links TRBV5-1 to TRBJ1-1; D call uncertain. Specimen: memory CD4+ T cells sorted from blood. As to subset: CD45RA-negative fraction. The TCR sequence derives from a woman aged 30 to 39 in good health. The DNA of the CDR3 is TGCGCCAGCAGCTTGAGTGCGGGCATGAACACTGAAGCTTTCTTT. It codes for CASSLSAGMNTEAFF. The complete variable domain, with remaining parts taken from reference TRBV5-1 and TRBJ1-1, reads KAGVTQTPRYLIKTRGQQVTLSCSPISGHRSVSWYQQTPGQGLQFLFEYFSETQRNKGNFPGRFSGRQFSNSRSEMNVSTLELGDSALYLCASSLSAGMNTEAFFGQGTRLTVV.